The sequence of this TCR beta chain was determined in a study of blood T cells in healthy people across ages. Germline V gene sequence: CDR1 LNHDA, CDR2 SQIVND (reference sequence). The CDR3 length is 14 residues. Trimming removed 1 base from V and 5 bases from J, with 9 bases in between. A J-beta primer mix and a sample-barcoded 5' primer were used in a second PCR of roughly 7 to 12 cycles. Each sample provided no less than 2.5 million CDR3-containing paired-end reads. In TCRdb, the 5' RACE reads were re-called with MiXCR into one record per CDR3 protein. The table shows some 760,000 distinct CDR3 sequences, with 25% occurring only once. These data were also reused for a study on T cells of mothers and their children.

The TCR sequence derives from a boy aged 5-17 years in good health. Sequencing was carried out using blood. This rearrangement joins TRBV19 to TRBJ2-1; D perhaps matches TRBD1 (6 bases). The chain's CDR3 is CASSIVTGHNEQFF. The CDR3 DNA is TGTGCCAGTAGTATAGTGACAGGCCACAATGAGCAGTTCTTC. The variable domain in full, completed from reference TRBV19 and TRBJ2-1, reads DGGITQSPKYLFRKEGQNVTLSCEQNLNHDAMYWYRQDPGQGLRLIYYSQIVNDFQKGDIAEGYSVSREKKESFPLTVTSAQKNPTAFYLCASSIVTGHNEQFFGPGTRLTVL.